This T cell receptor beta chain was sequenced in a study of T cell clonotyping in hematopoietic cell transplantation. Study-wide points: Pathologically expanded recipient clonotypes increased progressively from day 30 to day 180 as diversity fell. Cells were unsorted, so CD4 and CD8 contributions were not separated. Few recipient clonotypes overlapped donors; over 95% were de novo at given depth.

The V segment lost 5 bases and the J segment 4 bases; nucleotides outside the gene matches: 9. The germline gives CDR1 SGHAT, CDR2 FQNNGV. CDR3 length equals 15 residues. Points on this clone: Its antigen is unknown.

Profiling relied on immunoSEQ multiplex PCR, and the TCRdb table lists in-frame clones only, not all of them. The data contain more than 15,000 clones, about 93% of them singletons. Sequenced: peripheral blood mononuclear cells. The clonotype originates from a middle-aged man in good health. Some clones in this sample may be carry-over from other donors' samples. The genes are TRBV11-2 and TRBJ1-1; TRBD1 matches at 8 bases. CDR3 in amino acids: CASSADRAGGTEAFF. CDR3 DNA: TGTGCCAGCAGCGCGGACAGGGCGGGGGGCACTGAAGCTTTCTTT.